These T cell receptor beta chains were read from a single sample in a study of regulatory T cells in long-lasting Graves disease. MiXCR, run by TCRdb on the multiplex PCR reads, gives a single entry per CDR3 protein. The table has 580,000 or so distinct CDR3 sequences, about 16% seen once. This same sample was also taken into another study, of T cells in Graves' hyperthyroidism and ophthalmopathy.

The sample here was peripheral blood mononuclear cells (PBMCs), taken at new diagnosis, from a patient treated with antithyroid drugs. The receptors originated from a man between 18 and 35 years old with Graves disease. CDR3s include the opening cysteine and the closing phenylalanine or tryptophan. A D gene is named only where the DNA matches it firmly. The size of a clone is reported for some rows only, either as once, few or many, or as a class for expanded clones.

j_call: TRBJ2-7; d_call: -; clone_size: few; v_call: TRBV2; cdr3_aa: CASNLHRESSYEQYF; cdr3_nt: TGTGCCAGCAATCTTCACAGGGAGAGTTCCTACGAGCAGTACTTC
j_call: TRBJ2-4; d_call: -; clone_size: -; v_call: TRBV6-2/TRBV6-3; cdr3_aa: CASRVNRKNIQYF; cdr3_nt: TGTGCCAGCAGGGTAAACAGGAAAAACATTCAGTACTTC
j_call: TRBJ1-1; d_call: -; clone_size: few; v_call: TRBV18; cdr3_aa: CASSPSTSTYGDTEAFF; cdr3_nt: TGTGCCAGCTCACCTTCGACTAGCACATACGGGGACACTGAAGCTTTCTTT
j_call: TRBJ2-3; d_call: -; clone_size: few; v_call: TRBV9; cdr3_aa: CASSVVLEDTQYF; cdr3_nt: TGTGCCAGCAGCGTAGTGCTGGAGGATACGCAGTATTTT
j_call: TRBJ2-1; d_call: TRBD2; clone_size: -; v_call: TRBV20-1; cdr3_aa: CSASYSGSSNEQFF; cdr3_nt: TGCAGTGCTAGCTATAGCGGGAGTAGTAATGAGCAGTTCTTC
j_call: TRBJ1-4; d_call: -; clone_size: many; v_call: TRBV6-5; cdr3_aa: CTSSYTTLAGREKLFF; cdr3_nt: TGTACCAGCAGTTACACTACCCTGGCAGGGCGCGAAAAACTGTTTTTT
j_call: TRBJ1-2; d_call: -; clone_size: many; v_call: TRBV6-1; cdr3_aa: CASSLGEGYGYTF; cdr3_nt: TGTGCCAGCAGTCTCGGGGAGGGCTATGGCTACACCTTC
j_call: TRBJ1-4; d_call: -; clone_size: many; v_call: TRBV29-1; cdr3_aa: CSVIGGTAHEKLFF; cdr3_nt: TGCAGCGTCATCGGCGGGACGGCCCATGAAAAACTGTTTTTT
j_call: TRBJ2-2; d_call: -; clone_size: many; v_call: TRBV3-1; cdr3_aa: CASSPPGGPNTGELFF; cdr3_nt: TGTGCCAGCAGCCCCCCCGGAGGGCCGAACACCGGGGAGCTGTTTTTT
j_call: TRBJ2-2; d_call: TRBD1; clone_size: many; v_call: TRBV28; cdr3_aa: CASSPGQGAGGELFF; cdr3_nt: TGTGCCAGCAGTCCAGGACAGGGGGCGGGCGGGGAGCTGTTTTTT
j_call: TRBJ2-1; d_call: -; clone_size: many; v_call: TRBV20-1; cdr3_aa: CSARDWFGGSYNEQFF; cdr3_nt: TGCAGTGCTAGAGACTGGTTCGGGGGATCCTACAATGAGCAGTTCTTC
j_call: TRBJ2-7; d_call: TRBD1; clone_size: many; v_call: TRBV19; cdr3_aa: CASTRRDRGDEQYF; cdr3_nt: TGTGCCAGTACCAGACGGGACAGGGGGGACGAGCAGTACTTC
j_call: TRBJ2-7; d_call: -; clone_size: many; v_call: TRBV2; cdr3_aa: CASPGGGVYEQYF; cdr3_nt: TGTGCCAGCCCGGGCGGAGGGGTCTACGAGCAGTACTTC
j_call: TRBJ1-4; d_call: -; clone_size: -; v_call: TRBV12-3/TRBV12-4; cdr3_aa: CASSSRQQLFF; cdr3_nt: TGTGCCAGCAGCTCTAGGCAGCAACTGTTTTTT
j_call: TRBJ2-7; d_call: -; clone_size: many; v_call: TRBV7-2; cdr3_aa: CASSFTKGPYEQYF; cdr3_nt: TGTGCCAGCAGCTTTACTAAGGGGCCCTACGAGCAGTACTTC
j_call: TRBJ2-5; d_call: -; clone_size: many; v_call: TRBV2; cdr3_aa: CASSDGMAQETQYF; cdr3_nt: TGTGCCAGCAGTGATGGCATGGCGCAAGAGACCCAGTACTTC
j_call: TRBJ1-2; d_call: TRBD1; clone_size: many; v_call: TRBV7-9; cdr3_aa: CASSLRDRVDYGYTF; cdr3_nt: TGTGCCAGCAGCCTACGGGACAGGGTAGACTATGGCTACACCTTC
j_call: TRBJ1-2; d_call: TRBD1; clone_size: few; v_call: TRBV20-1; cdr3_aa: CSAGQGDYGYTF; cdr3_nt: TGCAGTGCTGGACAGGGGGACTATGGCTACACCTTC
j_call: TRBJ2-7; d_call: -; clone_size: -; v_call: TRBV15; cdr3_aa: CATSRDWGSTYEQYF; cdr3_nt: TGTGCCACCAGCAGAGATTGGGGCAGTACCTACGAGCAGTACTTC
j_call: TRBJ1-1; d_call: -; clone_size: -; v_call: TRBV7-9; cdr3_aa: CASSVAGAANTETFF; cdr3_nt: TGTGCCAGCAGCGTTGCCGGGGCCGCGAACACTGAAACTTTCTTT
j_call: TRBJ1-6; d_call: TRBD1; clone_size: -; v_call: TRBV28; cdr3_aa: CASSPQTGLSSPLHF; cdr3_nt: TGTGCCAGCAGTCCGCAGACAGGGTTAAGCTCACCCCTCCACTTT
j_call: TRBJ2-7; d_call: -; clone_size: few; v_call: TRBV13; cdr3_aa: CASSSGRATYEQYF; cdr3_nt: TGTGCCAGCAGCTCCGGACGGGCGACCTACGAGCAGTACTTC
j_call: TRBJ1-5; d_call: -; clone_size: -; v_call: TRBV30; cdr3_aa: CAWSGNRGNQPQHF; cdr3_nt: TGTGCCTGGAGTGGTAACAGGGGCAATCAGCCCCAGCATTTT
j_call: TRBJ2-7; d_call: -; clone_size: many; v_call: TRBV28; cdr3_aa: CASSSPPDSFYEQYF; cdr3_nt: TGTGCCAGCAGTTCCCCTCCTGACAGTTTCTACGAGCAGTACTTC
j_call: TRBJ2-1; d_call: TRBD1; clone_size: many; v_call: TRBV11-2; cdr3_aa: CASSRIRDRVNEQFF; cdr3_nt: TGTGCCAGCAGCCGAATCCGGGACAGGGTTAATGAGCAGTTCTTC
j_call: TRBJ2-7; d_call: -; clone_size: many; v_call: TRBV7-2; cdr3_aa: CASSFTNPTYEQYF; cdr3_nt: TGTGCCAGCAGCTTTACGAACCCCACCTACGAGCAGTACTTC
j_call: TRBJ2-2; d_call: -; clone_size: many; v_call: TRBV30; cdr3_aa: CAWSVRVGGELFF; cdr3_nt: TGTGCCTGGAGTGTCCGCGTGGGCGGGGAGCTGTTTTTT
j_call: TRBJ1-1; d_call: -; clone_size: few; v_call: TRBV20-1; cdr3_aa: CSALTIMGGGAEAFF; cdr3_nt: TGCAGTGCCCTCACAATCATGGGGGGGGGGGCTGAAGCTTTCTTT
j_call: TRBJ2-3; d_call: TRBD1; clone_size: once; v_call: TRBV19; cdr3_aa: CASSISGGADTQYF; cdr3_nt: TGTGCCAGTAGTATTTCAGGGGGCGCAGATACGCAGTATTTT
j_call: TRBJ2-7; d_call: -; clone_size: few; v_call: TRBV29-1; cdr3_aa: CSVEGGVTGPSGEQYF; cdr3_nt: TGCAGCGTTGAGGGGGGGGTGACAGGGCCCTCGGGAGAGCAGTACTTC
j_call: TRBJ2-1; d_call: -; clone_size: many; v_call: TRBV3-1; cdr3_aa: CASSQDLDNEQFF; cdr3_nt: TGTGCCAGCAGCCAAGATCTAGACAATGAGCAGTTCTTC
j_call: TRBJ2-1; d_call: TRBD2; clone_size: few; v_call: TRBV9; cdr3_aa: CASSDQGLAGASEQFF; cdr3_nt: TGTGCCAGCAGCGACCAGGGACTAGCGGGAGCATCCGAGCAGTTCTTC
j_call: TRBJ1-6; d_call: -; clone_size: -; v_call: TRBV9; cdr3_aa: CASSVGESRPLHF; cdr3_nt: TGTGCCAGCAGCGTAGGCGAATCGAGACCCCTCCACTTT
j_call: TRBJ2-7; d_call: TRBD2; clone_size: many; v_call: TRBV3-1; cdr3_aa: CASGPREGPYEQYF; cdr3_nt: TGTGCCAGCGGTCCGCGGGAGGGTCCCTACGAGCAGTACTTC
j_call: TRBJ1-6; d_call: -; clone_size: few; v_call: TRBV28; cdr3_aa: CASSLRARDLHF; cdr3_nt: TGTGCCAGCAGTTTGCGGGCCAGGGACCTCCACTTT
j_call: TRBJ1-2; d_call: TRBD1; clone_size: -; v_call: TRBV7-9; cdr3_aa: CASSPSPGGLGYTF; cdr3_nt: TGTGCCAGCAGCCCTTCCCCAGGGGGGCTGGGCTACACCTTC
j_call: TRBJ2-1; d_call: TRBD2; clone_size: -; v_call: TRBV6-2/TRBV6-3; cdr3_aa: CASSGLAGGKNEQFF; cdr3_nt: TGTGCCAGCAGCGGACTAGCGGGAGGGAAAAATGAGCAGTTCTTC
j_call: TRBJ2-7; d_call: TRBD1; clone_size: -; v_call: TRBV28; cdr3_aa: CASSPSGQGPREQYF; cdr3_nt: TGTGCCAGCAGTCCGAGCGGACAGGGCCCCCGGGAGCAGTACTTC
j_call: TRBJ2-1; d_call: -; clone_size: -; v_call: TRBV6-1; cdr3_aa: CASSALSYNEQFF; cdr3_nt: TGTGCCAGCAGCGCGCTTTCCTACAATGAGCAGTTCTTC
j_call: TRBJ2-7; d_call: -; clone_size: many; v_call: TRBV20-1; cdr3_aa: CSARWRESEQYF; cdr3_nt: TGCAGTGCTAGATGGAGGGAATCCGAGCAGTACTTC
j_call: TRBJ2-1; d_call: -; clone_size: few; v_call: TRBV7-6; cdr3_aa: CASSRAQGEQFF; cdr3_nt: TGTGCCAGCAGCCGCGCCCAGGGTGAGCAGTTCTTC
j_call: TRBJ2-7; d_call: -; clone_size: few; v_call: TRBV20-1; cdr3_aa: CSARPGHKSSYEQYF; cdr3_nt: TGCAGTGCTAGACCGGGACACAAGAGCTCCTACGAGCAGTACTTC
j_call: TRBJ1-1; d_call: TRBD1; clone_size: few; v_call: TRBV6-1; cdr3_aa: CASNGQGARNTEAFF; cdr3_nt: TGTGCCAGCAACGGACAGGGGGCGCGAAACACTGAAGCTTTCTTT
j_call: TRBJ2-1; d_call: -; clone_size: few; v_call: TRBV5-5; cdr3_aa: CASSYGSGRRWSAYNEQFF; cdr3_nt: TGTGCCAGCAGCTATGGTAGCGGCAGGAGGTGGAGCGCCTACAATGAGCAGTTCTTC
j_call: TRBJ2-7; d_call: TRBD2; clone_size: -; v_call: TRBV20-1; cdr3_aa: CSAIGRTSGRSYEQYF; cdr3_nt: TGCAGTGCTATTGGCCGGACTAGCGGGAGGTCCTACGAGCAGTACTTC
j_call: TRBJ2-7; d_call: -; clone_size: many; v_call: TRBV7-9; cdr3_aa: CASSLPGQSYEQYF; cdr3_nt: TGTGCCAGCAGTTTACCAGGACAGTCCTACGAGCAGTACTTC
j_call: TRBJ1-2; d_call: -; clone_size: -; v_call: TRBV11-2; cdr3_aa: CASSSGAIYGYTF; cdr3_nt: TGTGCCAGCAGCTCTGGGGCGATCTATGGCTACACCTTC
j_call: TRBJ1-5; d_call: -; clone_size: many; v_call: TRBV3-1; cdr3_aa: CASSQALEGAQHF; cdr3_nt: TGTGCCAGCAGCCAGGCGTTGGAGGGAGCCCAGCATTTT
j_call: TRBJ1-1; d_call: TRBD1; clone_size: -; v_call: TRBV19; cdr3_aa: CASRIGQGAVVNTEAFF; cdr3_nt: TGTGCCAGTAGAATCGGACAGGGGGCGGTTGTGAACACTGAAGCTTTCTTT